This entry describes one T cell receptor (beta chain). The data originate from a study of cytomegalovirus exposure and HLA in healthy donors. In the PCR, 60 Vbeta and 13 Jbeta primers were used. TCRdb keeps only in-frame clones here, not all; method: immunoSEQ multiplex PCR. The ten most abundant clones cover 0.65% to 0.9% of a sample with 150,000 to 200,000 clones. V shed 7 bases, J shed 3 bases, and the junction held 12 bases outside the gene matches. Looked up from germline, CDR1 is SEHNR and CDR2 is FQNEAQ (reference sequence). This CDR3 has 16 amino acids. The TCR comes from a woman between 18 and 30 years old in good health and CMV-seropositive. The chain uses TRBV7-9 and TRBJ2-3; 8 nucleotides agree with TRBD2. Sequenced material: PBMCs. CDR3 sequence reads: CASTLIAGSATDTQYF. In nucleotides, the CDR3 is TGTGCCAGCACTTTAATAGCGGGATCGGCGACAGATACGCAGTATTTT.